Each of the 18 T cell receptor beta chains below was sequenced from the same sample in a study of cytomegalovirus exposure and HLA in healthy donors. Data came from immunoSEQ multiplex PCR; TCRdb stores just in-frame clones and leaves some out. The profile shows 150,000 to 200,000 clones, roughly 84% of them singletons. The specimen was PBMCs. Source of these receptors: a man aged 25-45 years in good health and CMV-seropositive.

This clone turned up a few times. This chain connects TRBV25-1 to TRBJ1-1; possibly TRBD1 for D (6 bases). The CDR3 is 15 amino acids. Trimming left V 3 bases short and J 5 bases short, with 16 bases between. Looked up from germline, CDR1 is MGHDK and CDR2 is SYGVNS. The CDR3 here is CASSELKQGRTEAFF. The CDR3 region has the DNA TGTGCCAGCAGTGAGCTCAAACAGGGTAGGACTGAAGCTTTCTTT.

CDR3 amino acids: CASSGTGPEAFF. Here the CDR3 DNA reads TGTGCCAGCTCAGGGACAGGGCCTGAAGCTTTCTTT. The V and J genes are TRBV18 and TRBJ1-1; 9 bases agree with TRBD1. The CDR3 is 12 amino acids. Unmatched junction bases numbered 1, after V lost 5 bases and J lost 6 bases. The germline gives CDR1 KGHSH, CDR2 LQKENI.

As DNA, the CDR3 is TGTGCCAGCAGCTTAGGGGCAGGGGTGACCGGGGAGCTGTTTTTT. Its protein product is CASSLGAGVTGELFF. V gene TRBV7-7 combines with J gene TRBJ2-2; D might be TRBD1 (6 bases). Looked up from germline, CDR1 is SSHAT and CDR2 is FNYEAQ (reference sequence). This CDR3 comprises 15 residues. Trimming shortened V by 1 base and J by 5 bases, and 11 bases separated the two germline ends.

The genes are TRBV7-9 and TRBJ1-5; D remains unclear. V was trimmed by 1 base and J by 5 bases, leaving 9 bases between them. The CDR3 covers 14 residues. Germline V gene data show CDR1 as SEHNR and CDR2 as FQNEAQ (reference sequence). The CDR3 here is CASSLENRDQPQHF. CDR3 coding DNA: TGTGCCAGCAGCTTAGAAAACAGAGATCAGCCCCAGCATTTT.

The chain is built from TRBV27 and TRBJ2-5, with 7 bases matching TRBD1. Germline lookup yields CDR1 MNHEY and CDR2 SMNVEV (reference sequence). Trimming cost V 4 bases and J 1 base; bases outside gene matches: 15. The CDR3 consists of 18 residues. The CDR3 here is CASSSSGTVFQPQETQYF. The DNA of the CDR3 is TGTGCCAGCAGTTCCTCGGGGACAGTCTTTCAACCCCAAGAGACCCAGTACTTC.

The chain links TRBV7-8 to TRBJ1-4, with 8 bases identical to TRBD1. The CDR3 has 15 amino acids. The ends lost 0 bases at V and 6 bases at J; junction bases unmatched: 3. Looked up from germline, CDR1 is SGHVS and CDR2 is FQNEAQ. CDR3 DNA: TGTGCCAGCAGCTTAGCGCAGGGGGCCCATGAAAAACTGTTTTTT. Translating it yields CASSLAQGAHEKLFF.

The CDR3 nucleotides are TGTGCCATCAGTGAGTCGACTAGCTTAGCCAATGAGCAGTTCTTC. The encoded protein is CAISESTSLANEQFF. The J gene is TRBJ2-1, the V gene TRBV10-3; TRBD2 matches 7 bases. With V trimmed by 0 bases and J by 6 bases, 5 bases remained unmatched. The V gene's germline CDR1 is ENHRY and CDR2 SYGVKD. CDR3 length: 15 amino acids.

This chain uses TRBV14 with TRBJ2-1, with D tentatively TRBD2 (6 bases). Germline V gives CDR1 SGHDN, CDR2 FVKESK. V lost 5 bases to trimming and J lost 4 bases, with 9 bases between them. The CDR3 extends over 13 amino acids. The CDR3 nucleotides are TGTGCCAGCAGCTTAGCGGTTTACAATGAGCAGTTCTTC. Protein product: CASSLAVYNEQFF.

The rearrangement joins TRBV30 to TRBJ2-5, with D perhaps matching TRBD1 (5 bases). V was clipped by 5 bases and J by 4 bases, with 14 bases between them. The CDR3 totals 13 residues. Germline-derived CDR1 and CDR2 are GTSNPN and SVGIG (reference sequence). Written as DNA, the CDR3 is TGTGCCTGGGGGCTGCGCAGGGCAGAGACCCAGTACTTC. This translates into CAWGLRRAETQYF.

CDR3 protein: CAWSVGTGGYAFF. CDR3 sequence (DNA): TGTGCCTGGAGTGTAGGGACAGGGGGATACGCTTTCTTT. The J gene is TRBJ1-1, the V gene TRBV30; 11 bases map to TRBD1. This CDR3 is built from 13 residues. Germline loops: CDR1 GTSNPN, CDR2 SVGIG (reference sequence). V lost 0 bases, J lost 11 bases, and 5 bases stayed unmatched.

The J gene is TRBJ1-5, the V gene TRBV2; TRBD1 might be the D (5 bases). Germline V gene sequence: CDR1 SNHLY, CDR2 FYNNEI. The V and J ends lost 4 bases and 4 bases respectively, with 8 bases between them. CDR3 length equals 13 residues. CDR3 residues: CASSVRENQPQHF. In nucleotides, the CDR3 is TGTGCCAGCAGTGTCAGGGAAAATCAGCCCCAGCATTTT.

This chain joins TRBV7-3 and TRBJ2-2; 7 bases match TRBD2. Trimming took 5 bases from V and 0 from J; bases not matched to a gene: 6. The CDR3 has 16 residues. The germline V gene encodes CDR1 SGHTA and CDR2 FQGTGA. CDR3 loop: CASSRWAGANTGELFF. The CDR3 DNA reads TGTGCCAGCAGCCGTTGGGCGGGAGCGAACACCGGGGAGCTGTTTTTT.

The rearrangement uses TRBV9 and TRBJ1-5; 9 bases align to TRBD1. CDR1 is SGDLS, CDR2 YYNGEE, per germline. The CDR3 length is 14 residues. The ends lost 3 bases at V and 7 bases at J; junction bases unmatched: 5. CDR3 sequence reads: CASSDGTGRQPQHF. CDR3 coding DNA: TGTGCCAGCAGCGACGGGACAGGGAGGCAGCCCCAGCATTTT.

This chain uses TRBV5-6 with TRBJ2-6; 8 positions match TRBD1. There are 18 residues in the CDR3. Germline trimming cut 1 base from V and 2 bases from J; bases unmatched to any gene: 8. The germline CDR1 and CDR2 sequences are SGHDT and YYEEEE. The CDR3 protein is CASSLPDRAPPGANVLTF. Written as DNA, the CDR3 is TGTGCCAGCAGCTTGCCGGACAGGGCTCCCCCTGGGGCCAACGTCCTGACTTTC.

This chain links TRBV30 with TRBJ2-2, with 7 nucleotides matching TRBD1. The CDR3 contains 15 residues. Germline V lookup: CDR1 GTSNPN, CDR2 SVGIG (reference sequence). The V and J ends lost 8 bases and 3 bases, in that order; junction bases with no gene match: 12. The CDR3 nucleotides are TGTGCCGCAACCCTCAGGACAGGTCACACCGGGGAGCTGTTTTTT. Amino acids: CAATLRTGHTGELFF.

The J gene is TRBJ2-3, the V gene TRBV19; 9 bases fit TRBD1. The CDR3 loop spans 14 amino acids. Germline V CDR1 and CDR2: LNHDA, SQIVND (reference sequence). With 5 bases clipped from V and 3 bases from J, the junction kept 3 bases outside the gene matches. This CDR3 is CASSGTGSTDTQYF. The CDR3 nucleotides are TGTGCCAGTAGTGGGACAGGGAGTACAGATACGCAGTATTTT.

V gene TRBV19 combines with J gene TRBJ1-6, with D unclear. The CDR3 has 13 amino acids. Germline-derived CDR1 and CDR2 are LNHDA and SQIVND (reference sequence). The V end lost 1 base, the J end lost 8 bases, and 6 bases lay between the germline ends. CDR3 DNA: TGTGCCAGTAGTATAGTGGGCTATTCACCCCTCCACTTT. It is translated as CASSIVGYSPLHF.

V is TRBV20-1 and J is TRBJ2-7, with 7 bases aligning to TRBD1. The CDR3 consists of 11 residues. After removal of 6 bases from V and 4 bases from J, the junction contained 3 bases not matched to a gene. Germline assignment: CDR1 DFQATT and CDR2 SNEGSKA (reference sequence). CDR3 sequence reads: CSATGDYEQYF. CDR3 bases: TGCAGTGCCACAGGGGATTACGAGCAGTACTTC.